Shown below are 21 T cell receptor beta chains from a single sample sequenced in a study of blood T cell repertoires in COVID-19. Data came from immunoSEQ multiplex PCR; TCRdb stores just in-frame clones and leaves some out. The sample holds 250,000 to 300,000 clones, 91% seen once. Sequencing input: PBMCs or T cells enriched from blood (not recorded which). The receptors here all came from a human donor in a cohort exposed to, infected with or recovered from COVID-19 (not recorded which). The donor label of this sample is uncertain.

The chain has TRBV7-9 and TRBJ2-3; 10 bases fit TRBD2. There are 16 residues in the CDR3. From germline, CDR1 is SEHNR and CDR2 FQNEAQ (reference sequence). Trimming cost V 5 bases and J 6 bases; bases outside gene matches: 11. In DNA, the CDR3 is TGTGCCAGCAGCCACATCAGCGGGGGGGCGCGGGATACGCAGTATTTT. Its translation: CASSHISGGARDTQYF.

The V gene is TRBV11-3, the J gene TRBJ2-3, with TRBD2 as a possible D gene (6 bases). V dropped 8 bases and J dropped 4 bases, with 16 bases sitting between them. The germline CDR1 and CDR2 sequences are SGHNT and YENEEA. CDR3 size: 14 residues. In DNA, the CDR3 is TGTGCCAGCGGACGCGGCAGGGAGGCAGATACGCAGTATTTT. Amino acid sequence: CASGRGREADTQYF.

This sequence joins TRBV30 and TRBJ1-4; D is ambiguous. The CDR3 loop spans 15 amino acids. Trimming left V 2 bases short and J 8 bases short, with 18 bases between. CDR1 is GTSNPN and CDR2 is SVGIG in the germline V gene (reference sequence). The CDR3 nucleotides read TGTGCCTGGAGTTCGAAGTCGGACTTGGGAGAAAAACTGTTTTTT. It yields the protein CAWSSKSDLGEKLFF. The full variable domain, completed using reference TRBV30 and TRBJ1-4, is SQTIHQWPATLVQPVGSPLSLECTVEGTSNPNLYWYRQAAGRGLQLLFYSVGIGQISSEVPQNLSASRPQDRQFILSSKKLLLSDSGFYLCAWSSKSDLGEKLFFGSGTQLSVL.

The chain links TRBV29-1 to TRBJ2-1, with 12 bases matching TRBD1. This CDR3 spans 14 amino acids. The germline CDR1 and CDR2 sequences are SQVTM and ANQGSEA. The ends lost 6 bases at V and 12 bases at J; junction bases unmatched: 12. CDR3 bases: TGCAGCGTCGCGGGACAGGGGGCGACCTGGGGGCAGTTCTTC. It specifies CSVAGQGATWGQFF.

The chain carries TRBV7-9 and TRBJ2-6, with TRBD1 identical over 8 bases. Germline V gives CDR1 SEHNR, CDR2 FQNEAQ (reference sequence). The V and J ends lost 4 bases and 4 bases, in that order; junction bases with no gene match: 6. There are 16 residues in the CDR3. CDR3 sequence: CASSSRDRTGANVLTF. CDR3 sequence (DNA): TGTGCCAGCAGCTCCAGGGACAGGACCGGGGCCAACGTCCTGACTTTC.

The V and J genes are TRBV5-6 and TRBJ2-4; possible D gene TRBD1, 6 bases. Deletions cut 4 bases from V and 5 bases from J, with 16 bases between. This CDR3 is built from 15 residues. Germline values: CDR1 SGHDT, CDR2 YYEEEE. In DNA form, the CDR3 reads TGTGCCAGCAGCGCATACAGGGAGTGGCAAAACATTCAGTACTTC. It yields the protein CASSAYREWQNIQYF.

The J gene is TRBJ1-1, the V gene TRBV14, with D unclear. Germline V CDR1 and CDR2: SGHDN, FVKESK. The CDR3 loop spans 13 amino acids. V lost 0 bases, J lost 8 bases, and 10 bases lay in between. The CDR3 loop reads CASSQDRVREAFF. The CDR3 DNA is TGTGCCAGCAGCCAAGATCGGGTCAGAGAAGCTTTCTTT.

V and J are TRBV21-1 and TRBJ1-5; TRBD1, the D gene given by the table, was not confirmed from the DNA. TRBV21-1 is described as a pseudogene. The CDR3 consists of 16 residues. DNA of the CDR3: TGTGCCAGCAGCACGTCCCGGGACAGGGGCGGGCAGCCCCAGCATTTT. It yields the protein CASSTSRDRGGQPQHF.

The V and J genes are TRBV29-1 and TRBJ1-2, with TRBD1 matching 9 bases. The CDR3 spans 14 residues. With 3 bases clipped from V and 5 bases from J, the junction kept 7 bases outside the gene matches. The germline gives CDR1 SQVTM, CDR2 ANQGSEA. DNA of the CDR3: TGCAGCGTTGATCACCCCGGGACAGGGTATGGCTACACCTTC. It encodes CSVDHPGTGYGYTF.

The chain employs TRBV10-1 and TRBJ1-6; tentatively, D is TRBD1 (5 bases). The CDR3 contains 14 residues. Per the germline V gene, CDR1 is WNHNN and CDR2 is SYGVQD (reference sequence). Trimming removed 2 bases from V and 8 bases from J, with 10 bases in between. CDR3 sequence (DNA): TGCGCCAGCAGTGAGACGACAGATCATTCACCCCTCCACTTT. Its protein product is CASSETTDHSPLHF.

This chain connects TRBV4-1 to TRBJ2-7, with D possibly matching TRBD1 (6 bases). This CDR3 contains 15 residues. Trimming took off 1 base at V and 9 bases at J, with 19 bases between the two ends. In germline, CDR1 is MGHRA, CDR2 YSYEKL. As DNA, the CDR3 is TGCGCCAGCAGCCAAGGGACAGCTTTCTCCGAGGCGCAGTACTTC. Its translation is CASSQGTAFSEAQYF.

The count of this clone is one. J is TRBJ1-3 and V is TRBV18; the D gene is possibly TRBD1 (5 bases). V lost 3 bases, J lost 0 bases, and 21 bases lay in between. Germline CDR1 is KGHSH and CDR2 is LQKENI. CDR3 size: 19 residues. CDR3 protein: CASSPIPISGGTSGNTIYF. The CDR3 coding sequence is TGTGCCAGCTCACCGATTCCAATTAGCGGGGGGACCTCTGGAAACACCATATATTTT.

This sequence joins TRBV4-2 and TRBJ1-6; D possibly corresponds to TRBD1 (5 bases). V was shortened by 4 bases and J by 6 bases, with 13 bases between the two germline ends. CDR3 length equals 15 residues. Germline V gene lookup returns CDR1 LGHNA and CDR2 YNFKEQ. The CDR3 is CASSRAETANSPLHF. DNA for the CDR3: TGTGCCAGCAGCCGAGCAGAGACAGCTAATTCACCCCTCCACTTT.

The chain links TRBV13 to TRBJ1-2; 8 positions match TRBD1. The CDR3 runs to 17 residues. Germline assignment: CDR1 PRHDT and CDR2 FYEKMQ (reference sequence). V gave up 1 base and J gave up 2 bases; unmatched junction bases: 9. As DNA, the CDR3 is TGTGCCAGCAGCTTAGCAGGGGGCGTCAGTAAGAACTATGGCTACACCTTC. Translation: CASSLAGGVSKNYGYTF. Supplemented by reference TRBV13 and TRBJ1-2, the full variable domain reads AAGVIQSPRHLIKEKRETATLKCYPIPRHDTVYWYQQGPGQDPQFLISFYEKMQSDKGSIPDRFSAQQFSDYHSELNMSSLELGDSALYFCASSLAGGVSKNYGYTFGSGTRLTVV.

V gene TRBV6-1 combines with J gene TRBJ1-4, with D perhaps TRBD1 (5 bases). Per germline, CDR1 MNHNS and CDR2 SASEGT. V was pared by 3 bases and J by 1 base, with 6 bases between. The CDR3 consists of 14 residues. The CDR3 sequence is CASSETETNEKLFF. CDR3 nucleotide sequence: TGTGCCAGCAGTGAGACAGAAACTAATGAAAAACTGTTTTTT.

V usage is TRBV5-1 and J usage is TRBJ1-1; no definite D call. The germline V gene has CDR1 SGHRS and CDR2 YFSETQ. V was trimmed by 0 bases and J by 1 base, leaving 10 bases between them. CDR3 size: 15 residues. The CDR3 DNA reads TGCGCCAGCAGCTTGGTCTGGGCAGGGAACACTGAAGCTTTCTTT. Translating it yields CASSLVWAGNTEAFF.

The chain is built from TRBV4-2 and TRBJ1-1; TRBD1 is a possible D gene (5 bases). Germline CDR1 reads LGHNA; CDR2 reads YNFKEQ. Trimming shortened V by 0 bases and J by 4 bases, and 12 bases separated the two germline ends. This CDR3 contains 15 residues. CDR3 in DNA: TGTGCCAGCAGCCAAGAGTTGGGGGGAGGCACTGAAGCTTTCTTT. As protein: CASSQELGGGTEAFF.

The chain carries TRBV10-1 and TRBJ1-1, with unresolved D. The germline V gene has CDR1 WNHNN and CDR2 SYGVQD (reference sequence). Trimming cost V 8 bases and J 1 base, with 8 bases left between them. The CDR3 contains 12 residues. DNA of the CDR3: TGCGCCAGCTCTTCAGGGAACACTGAAGCTTTCTTT. Its protein is CASSSGNTEAFF.

This clone was recorded at least ten times. This chain links TRBV3-1 (or the pseudogene TRBV3-2) with TRBJ1-2; no firm D call. Germline V lookup: CDR1 LGHDT, CDR2 YNNKEL (reference sequence). The CDR3 has 14 amino acids. V shed 4 bases and J shed 0 bases, with 9 bases lying between them. CDR3 region: CASSLMTPNYGYTF. Here the CDR3 DNA reads TGTGCCAGCAGCCTTATGACACCTAACTATGGCTACACCTTC.

The chain is built from TRBV7-2 and TRBJ1-1, with 7 bases aligning to TRBD1. Germline CDR1 SGHTA, CDR2 FQGNSA. After removal of 0 bases from V and 0 bases from J, the junction contained 1 base not matched to a gene. This CDR3 contains 15 residues. CDR3 sequence reads: CASSLARGLNTEAFF. DNA for the CDR3: TGTGCCAGCAGCTTAGCGAGGGGGCTGAACACTGAAGCTTTCTTT. Full variable domain (rest looked up from reference TRBV7-2 and TRBJ1-1): GAGVSQSPSNKVTEKGKDVELRCDPISGHTALYWYRQSLGQGLEFLIYFQGNSAPDKSGLPSDRFSAERTGGSVSTLTIQRTQQEDSAVYLCASSLARGLNTEAFFGQGTRLTVV.

The count of this clone is one. The chain combines TRBV4-3 with TRBJ2-7; a possible D gene is TRBD2 (7 bases). This CDR3 contains 16 residues. The ends were cut back, 1 base at V and 2 bases at J, with 15 bases in the middle. From germline, CDR1 is LGHNA and CDR2 YSLEER. CDR3 bases: TGCGCCAGCAGCCAAGGGGGACTACAGGGTACCTACGAGCAGTACTTC. Its translation is CASSQGGLQGTYEQYF.